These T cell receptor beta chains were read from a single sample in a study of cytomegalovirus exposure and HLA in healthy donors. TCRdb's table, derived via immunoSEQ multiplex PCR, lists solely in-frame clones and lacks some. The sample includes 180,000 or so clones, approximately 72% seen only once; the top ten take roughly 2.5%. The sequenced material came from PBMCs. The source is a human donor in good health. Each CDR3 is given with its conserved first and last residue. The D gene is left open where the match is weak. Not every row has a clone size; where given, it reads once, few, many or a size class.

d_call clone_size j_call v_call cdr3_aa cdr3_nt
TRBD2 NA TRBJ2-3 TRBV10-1 CASSDSGGSTDTQYF TGCGCCAGCAGTGATAGCGGGGGTTCCACAGATACGCAGTATTTT
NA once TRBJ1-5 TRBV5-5 CASSPGGTSNQPQHF TGTGCCAGCAGCCCCGGCGGCACCAGCAATCAGCCCCAGCATTTT
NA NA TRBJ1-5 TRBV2 CASSREGGAYSNQPQHF TGTGCCAGCAGCCGGGAGGGGGGAGCATATAGCAATCAGCCCCAGCATTTT
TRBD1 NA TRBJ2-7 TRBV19 CASSRPGTGYEQYF TGTGCCAGTAGTAGACCCGGGACAGGGTACGAGCAGTACTTC
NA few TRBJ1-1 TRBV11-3 CASSLDRVNTEAFF TGTGCCAGCAGCTTAGACAGGGTGAACACTGAAGCTTTCTTT
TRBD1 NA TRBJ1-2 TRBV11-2 CASRLASTGGYGYTF TGTGCCAGCAGACTTGCCTCGACAGGGGGCTATGGCTACACCTTC
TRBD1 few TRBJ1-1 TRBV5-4 CASLDRDATEAFF TGTGCCAGCTTAGACAGGGACGCCACTGAAGCTTTCTTT
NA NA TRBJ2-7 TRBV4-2 CASSQERLREQYF TGTGCCAGCAGCCAAGAGAGGTTACGCGAGCAGTACTTC
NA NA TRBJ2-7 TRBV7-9 CATGDAVLEQYF TGTGCCACAGGGGACGCGGTCCTCGAGCAGTACTTC
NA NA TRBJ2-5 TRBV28 CASRSGTIPQTQYF TGTGCCAGCAGATCCGGGACAATCCCTCAGACCCAGTACTTC
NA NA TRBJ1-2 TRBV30 CAWSPRGASGYTF TGTGCCTGGAGCCCCAGGGGCGCGAGTGGCTACACCTTC
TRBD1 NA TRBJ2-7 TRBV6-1 CASSLRDRDEQYF TGTGCCAGCAGTTTGCGGGACAGGGACGAGCAGTACTTC
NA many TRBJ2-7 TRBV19 CATYRGTGAYEQYF TGTGCCACCTACCGAGGGACGGGGGCCTACGAGCAGTACTTC
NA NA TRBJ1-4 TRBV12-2 CASRSLGVRVFGEKLFF TGTGCAAGTCGCTCCCTAGGGGTCAGGGTTTTTGGTGAAAAACTGTTTTTT
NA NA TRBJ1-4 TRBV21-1 CASSKAKGQSNEKLFF TGTGCCAGCAGCAAAGCCAAGGGGCAGAGTAATGAAAAACTGTTTTTT
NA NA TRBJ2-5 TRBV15 CATSRESPRRANKETQYF TGTGCCACCAGCAGAGAATCTCCAAGGCGGGCTAATAAAGAGACCCAGTACTTC
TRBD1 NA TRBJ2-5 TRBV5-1 CASSHAGTGEETQYF TGCGCCAGCAGCCATGCCGGGACAGGGGAAGAGACCCAGTACTTC
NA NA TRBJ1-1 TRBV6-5 CASAEKTSTTFF TGTGCCAGCGCCGAAAAGACAAGTACAACTTTCTTT
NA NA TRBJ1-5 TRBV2 CASRVSTGGNQPQHF TGTGCCAGCAGGGTATCGACAGGCGGCAATCAGCCCCAGCATTTT
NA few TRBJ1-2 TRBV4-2 CASSQDVTGYGYTF TGTGCCAGCAGCCAAGATGTAACAGGCTATGGCTACACCTTC
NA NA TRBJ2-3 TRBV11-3 CASSSGVGADTQYF TGTGCCAGCAGCTCAGGGGTAGGGGCCGATACGCAGTATTTT
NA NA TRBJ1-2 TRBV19 CASREPDRVVYGYTF TGTGCCAGTAGGGAGCCGGACAGAGTGGTTTATGGCTACACCTTC
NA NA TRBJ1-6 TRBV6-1 CASSEAGAFSYNSPLHF TGTGCCAGCAGTGAAGCGGGCGCATTCTCCTATAATTCACCCCTCCACTTT
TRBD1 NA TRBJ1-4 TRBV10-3 CAISGTGVDEKLFF TGTGCCATCAGTGGAACAGGGGTAGATGAAAAACTGTTTTTT
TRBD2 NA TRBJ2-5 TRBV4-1 CASSQVITSGGQETQYF TGCGCCAGCAGCCAAGTTATCACTAGCGGAGGACAAGAGACCCAGTACTTC
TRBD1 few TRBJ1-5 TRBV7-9 CASSFGGTGSMSNQPQHF TGTGCCAGCAGCTTTGGGGGGACAGGGAGTATGAGCAATCAGCCCCAGCATTTT
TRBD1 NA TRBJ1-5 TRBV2 CASGTGVSNQPQHF TGTGCCAGTGGGACAGGGGTGAGCAATCAGCCCCAGCATTTT
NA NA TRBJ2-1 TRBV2 CASRIDGSSYNEQFF TGTGCCAGCAGGATCGACGGGAGCTCCTACAATGAGCAGTTCTTC
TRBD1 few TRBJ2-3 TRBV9 CASSASQGLGADTQYF TGTGCCAGCAGCGCCTCACAGGGGTTGGGTGCAGATACGCAGTATTTT
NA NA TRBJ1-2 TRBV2 CASTTGEFYGYTF TGTGCCAGCACTACGGGGGAATTCTATGGCTACACCTTC
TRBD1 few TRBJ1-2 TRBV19 CASTWGQGNYGYTF TGTGCCAGTACTTGGGGACAGGGGAACTATGGCTACACCTTC
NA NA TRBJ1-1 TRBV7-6 CASSPSGTSLEAFF TGTGCCAGCAGCCCCAGTGGGACATCTTTAGAAGCTTTCTTT
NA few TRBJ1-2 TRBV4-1 CASSQPGNYGYTF TGCGCCAGCAGCCAGCCAGGGAACTATGGCTACACCTTC
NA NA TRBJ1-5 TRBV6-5 CASGQDSYSNQPQHF TGTGCCAGCGGCCAGGACAGTTATAGCAATCAGCCCCAGCATTTT
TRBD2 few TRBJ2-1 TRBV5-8 CASSLGRGGRDEQFF TGTGCCAGCAGCTTGGGGCGGGGGGGCCGCGATGAGCAGTTCTTC
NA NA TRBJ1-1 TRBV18 CASSPSSTIWTEAFF TGTGCCAGCTCACCTTCCAGTACAATATGGACTGAAGCTTTCTTT
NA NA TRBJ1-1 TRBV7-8 CASSPAGGGTNTEAFF TGTGCCAGTAGCCCTGCGGGAGGAGGGACGAACACTGAAGCTTTCTTT
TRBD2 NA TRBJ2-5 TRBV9 CASSVGATSGGGVETQYF TGTGCCAGCAGCGTAGGAGCGACTAGCGGGGGGGGCGTAGAGACCCAGTACTTC
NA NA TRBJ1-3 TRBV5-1 CASSQTTGSGNTIYF TGCGCCAGCAGCCAAACTACAGGGTCTGGAAACACCATATATTTT
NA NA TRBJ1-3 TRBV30 CASNRAGNTIYF TGTGCCTCCAACAGGGCTGGAAACACCATATATTTT
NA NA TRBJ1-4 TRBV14 CASSRTTSGVATNEKLFF TGTGCCAGCAGCCGAACGACCAGCGGGGTCGCAACTAATGAAAAACTGTTTTTT
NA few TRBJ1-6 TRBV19 CASSIGQDSPLHF TGTGCCAGTAGTATAGGACAGGATTCACCCCTCCACTTT
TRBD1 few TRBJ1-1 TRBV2 CASSDFRTGNTEAFF TGTGCCAGCAGCGATTTCCGGACAGGGAACACTGAAGCTTTCTTT
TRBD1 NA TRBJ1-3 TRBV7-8 CASSVLTGDPGNTIYF TGTGCCAGCAGCGTACTGACAGGGGATCCCGGAAACACCATATATTTT
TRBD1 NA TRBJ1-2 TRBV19 CASRGTGRTNYGYTF TGTGCCAGTAGGGGGACAGGACGAACAAACTATGGCTACACCTTC
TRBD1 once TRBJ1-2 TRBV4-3 CASSQPDRGLYGYTF TGCGCCAGCAGCCAACCGGACAGGGGATTATATGGCTACACCTTC
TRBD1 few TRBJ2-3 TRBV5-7 CASSSGGDTQYF TGTGCCAGCAGCTCAGGGGGAGATACGCAGTATTTT
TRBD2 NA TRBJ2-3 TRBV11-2 CASSRGDYSPVTDTQYF TGTGCCAGCAGCCGTGGGGACTACTCCCCCGTCACAGATACGCAGTATTTT
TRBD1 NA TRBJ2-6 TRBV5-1 CASSSGQAASGANVLTF TGCGCCAGCAGCTCGGGACAGGCAGCGTCTGGGGCCAACGTCCTGACTTTC
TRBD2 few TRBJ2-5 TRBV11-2 CASSYNPGLAETQYF TGTGCCAGCAGCTACAACCCGGGACTAGCGGAGACCCAGTACTTC
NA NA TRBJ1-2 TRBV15 CATRLGRGELGYGYTF TGTGCCACCAGACTGGGGAGGGGGGAACTTGGCTATGGCTACACCTTC
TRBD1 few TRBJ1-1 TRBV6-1 CASSQLRDSTEAFF TGTGCCAGCAGCCAACTGAGGGACAGCACTGAAGCTTTCTTT
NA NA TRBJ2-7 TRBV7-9 CASSPPGGGGYEQYF TGTGCCAGCAGCCCACCAGGAGGGGGCGGCTACGAGCAGTACTTC